The T cell receptor beta chain described here comes from a study of blood T cell repertoires in COVID-19. Overall study context: Specimens from acute and convalescent COVID-19 originated in the United States, Italy and Spain. The analysed material was cDNA or gDNA that came from T cells, B-cell-depleted T cells, or PBMCs.

Original handling: Reference gene primer amplification yielded estimated nucleated cell counts. Profiled with immunoSEQ multiplex PCR; TCRdb holds only in-frame clones, not every one. V and J calls and clone size are given by that table; D and trimming were obtained from the DNA. This table has about 80,000 clones, approximately 86% appearing once. Trimming took 4 bases from V and 6 from J, leaving 18 bases between them. Germline V gene lookup returns CDR1 LGHDT and CDR2 YNNKEL (reference sequence). There are 15 residues in the CDR3. This TCR was sampled from a man between 65 and 80 years old with acute or convalescent COVID-19. Material: peripheral blood. This chain links TRBV3-1 (or the pseudogene TRBV3-2) with TRBJ1-1, with D possibly being TRBD1 (5 bases). The CDR3: CASSPRGGRLAEAFF. The CDR3 region has the DNA TGTGCCAGCAGCCCTCGGGGGGGGAGGTTGGCTGAAGCTTTCTTT.